The 20 T cell receptor beta chains listed next were all sequenced from one sample in a study of T cell repertoires in cytomegalovirus infection. TCRdb reprocessed the reads via MiXCR and lists one record per CDR3 protein. The sample includes about 20,000 distinct CDR3 sequences, approximately 46% of them seen just once. The antigens for these receptors are not known. Sequences were derived from CD8+ T cells from cultured PBMCs, sampled from culture after CMV antigen stimulation. All receptors derive from a human donor in good health (CMV status not recorded). Some clones in this sample may be carry-over from other donors' samples.

In this sample, this clonotype turned up a few times. The CDR3 loop is CASSDRSLGTEAFF. The CDR3 coding sequence is TGTGCCAGCAGCGACCGGTCCCTCGGGACTGAAGCTTTCTTT. The gene calls are TRBV7-6 and TRBJ1-1; no definite D call. Germline CDR1 reads SGHVS; CDR2 reads FNYEAQ. The CDR3 runs 14 residues. With 5 bases removed from V and 5 bases from J, the gap between germline ends came to 15 bases. Filled out from reference TRBV7-6 and TRBJ1-1, the complete variable domain reads GAGVSQSPRYKVTKRGQDVALRCDPISGHVSLYWYRQALGQGPEFLTYFNYEAQQDKSGLPNDRFSAERPEGSISTLTIQRTEQRDSAMYRCASSDRSLGTEAFFGQGTRLTVV.

This clonotype was observed a few times. The chain couples TRBV7-2 to TRBJ1-2, with D perhaps matching TRBD1 (6 bases). Trimming removed 0 bases at V and 2 bases at J, with 10 bases between. CDR3 length: 15 amino acids. Germline CDR1 and CDR2: SGHTA and FQGNSA. CDR3 sequence (DNA): TGTGCCAGCAGCTTAGCGATGACAGGAAACTATGGCTACACCTTC. Translating gives CASSLAMTGNYGYTF.

The chain employs TRBV7-2 and TRBJ1-3; D remains unclear. This CDR3 comprises 14 residues. Germline CDR1 SGHTA, CDR2 FQGNSA. Trimming took 1 base from V and 2 from J, leaving 6 bases between them. CDR3 coding DNA: TGTGCCAGCAGCTTAGAAGGACCTGGAAACACCATATATTTT. Amino acid sequence: CASSLEGPGNTIYF.

The table lists this clonotype with a count of one. This chain connects TRBV7-2 to TRBJ1-5; D gene unclear. The CDR3 runs 16 residues. Looked up from germline, CDR1 is SGHTA and CDR2 is FQGNSA. V lost 8 bases to trimming and J lost 2 bases, with 19 bases between them. CDR3 residues: CASSPGAGVGNQPQHF. For the CDR3, the DNA is TGTGCCAGCTCCCCGGGAGCCGGCGTGGGCAATCAGCCCCAGCATTTT.

This clonotype has ten or more counts. The chain couples TRBV7-2 to TRBJ1-5, with D perhaps matching TRBD1 (5 bases). Trimming took 4 bases from V and 5 from J, leaving 15 bases between them. This CDR3 is built from 15 residues. Germline V CDR1 and CDR2: SGHTA, FQGNSA. CDR3: CASSWDGSVHQPQHF. CDR3 nucleotide sequence: TGTGCCAGCAGCTGGGACGGCTCTGTCCATCAGCCCCAGCATTTT.

The chain employs TRBV7-9 and TRBJ1-5; the D gene is possibly TRBD1 (5 bases). The germline V and J ends were trimmed by 1 base and 4 bases, with 11 bases remaining between them. The length of the CDR3 is 15 residues. Germline CDR1 is SEHNR and CDR2 is FQNEAQ (reference sequence). CDR3 nucleotide sequence: TGTGCCAGCAGCTTAGAAGGGACCTTAAATCAGCCCCAGCATTTT. The encoded protein is CASSLEGTLNQPQHF.

The rearrangement uses TRBV28 and TRBJ2-7, with TRBD2 matching over 8 bases. There are 15 residues in the CDR3. The germline CDR1 and CDR2 sequences are MDHEN and SYDVKM. With V trimmed by 5 bases and J by 6 bases, 12 bases remained unmatched. The DNA for the CDR3 is TGTGCCAGCAGTCAACCGGCGGGACTAGAGGCCGAGCAGTACTTC. Amino acid sequence: CASSQPAGLEAEQYF.

With regard to this clonotype: This may be a read error, as it is one base from a much larger clone. V is TRBV7-3 and J is TRBJ2-7; the D gene is possibly TRBD1 (6 bases). The CDR3 extends over 14 amino acids. Germline V gene data show CDR1 as SGHTA and CDR2 as FQGTGA. CDR3 protein: CTSSLTGNPYEQYF. In DNA form, the CDR3 reads TGTACCAGCAGCTTAACAGGGAATCCCTACGAGCAGTACTTC.

This clonotype has a count of ten or more. The V call is TRBV11-3, the J call TRBJ2-3; D gene ambiguous. The V gene lost 4 bases and the J gene lost 2 bases, with 13 bases spanning the gap. The V gene's germline CDR1 is SGHNT and CDR2 YENEEA. CDR3 length: 15 amino acids. The CDR3 loop reads CASSWQDSPTDTQYF. In DNA form, the CDR3 reads TGTGCCAGCAGCTGGCAGGATTCTCCCACAGATACGCAGTATTTT.

The chain couples TRBV7-6 to TRBJ1-6; maybe TRBD1 (6 bases). Between the trimmed V and J ends, which lost 5 bases and 9 bases, there was a span of 14 bases. The CDR3 is made up of 14 amino acids. Germline V CDR1 and CDR2: SGHVS, FNYEAQ. This chain's CDR3 is CASSPGGRSSPLHF. CDR3 nucleotide sequence: TGTGCCAGCAGCCCCGGGGGGCGGAGTTCACCCCTCCACTTT.

This clonotype was seen repeatedly, ten times or more. V and J are TRBV12-5 and TRBJ2-1, with 11 bases that match TRBD1. Per germline, CDR1 LGHNT and CDR2 FRNRAP. V gave up 7 bases and J gave up 7 bases; unmatched junction bases: 9. The CDR3 spans 15 residues. The CDR3 region is CASAQIRDRGNEQFF. CDR3 DNA sequence: TGTGCTAGTGCTCAAATTCGGGACAGGGGGAATGAGCAGTTCTTC.

The chain employs TRBV7-2 and TRBJ1-4; 11 positions agree with TRBD1. Germline V CDR1 and CDR2: SGHTA, FQGNSA. The CDR3 has 15 residues. Losses at the gene ends were 4 bases for V and 7 bases for J; bases not matched to a gene: 5. CDR3: CASSWTGGGGEKLFF. The CDR3 DNA reads as TGTGCCAGCAGCTGGACAGGGGGCGGCGGTGAAAAACTGTTTTTT.

The CDR3 sequence is CASSPPYNEQFF. In DNA, the CDR3 is TGTGCCAGCAGCCCCCCTTACAATGAGCAGTTCTTC. The chain joins TRBV6-6 to TRBJ2-1; D gene ambiguous. Germline CDR1 and CDR2: MNHNY and SVGAGI (reference sequence). The CDR3 sequence is 12 residues long. V was clipped by 6 bases and J by 4 bases, with 7 bases between them.

This chain links TRBV19 with TRBJ1-1; D is ambiguous. CDR3 length: 14 residues. The V and J ends lost 5 bases and 0 bases respectively, with 10 bases between them. Germline CDR1 and CDR2: LNHDA and SQIVND (reference sequence). The CDR3 is CASSPSRLNTEAFF. CDR3 coding DNA: TGTGCCAGTAGTCCCTCCAGGCTGAACACTGAAGCTTTCTTT.

This clonotype has a single count. The chain uses TRBV6-1 and TRBJ2-1; TRBD2 aligns across 12 bases. Germline CDR1 is MNHNS and CDR2 is SASEGT. The CDR3 is made up of 15 amino acids. V lost 8 bases and J lost 10; bases outside the gene matches: 12. The CDR3 is CASRLTSGGIEEQFF. The CDR3 coding sequence is TGTGCCAGCCGACTAACTAGCGGGGGGATCGAGGAGCAGTTCTTC.

This clonotype was counted between two and nine times. This sequence joins TRBV4-3 and TRBJ1-3, with 8 bases lining up with TRBD1. The germline gives CDR1 LGHNA, CDR2 YSLEER. The CDR3 is made up of 16 amino acids. V was clipped by 0 bases and J by 2 bases; unmatched bases: 3. CDR3 sequence reads: CASSQDSGQAGNTIYF. The DNA for the CDR3 is TGCGCCAGCAGCCAAGACTCGGGACAGGCTGGAAACACCATATATTTT.

V and J are TRBV28 and TRBJ1-1, with D uncertain. Germline V CDR1 and CDR2: MDHEN, SYDVKM. The CDR3 runs to 14 residues. The V end lost 2 bases, the J end lost 1 base, and 8 bases lay between the germline ends. CDR3 in DNA: TGTGCCAGCAGTTTAAGGGTCGGGAACACTGAAGCTTTCTTT. Protein sequence: CASSLRVGNTEAFF.

For this clonotype: Mismatch with germline at one junction end may stem from a read error. The rearrangement uses TRBV7-6 and TRBJ1-1, with a tentative D call TRBD1 (6 bases). Looked up from germline, CDR1 is SGHVS and CDR2 is FNYEAQ. The CDR3 is 15 residues long. CDR3 residues: CASRLEGGSVAEAFF. CDR3 DNA sequence: TGTGCCAGCAGATTAGAAGGGGGGAGCGTGGCTGAAGCTTTCTTT.

This clonotype was observed a few times. J is TRBJ1-1 and V is TRBV4-1; tentatively, D is TRBD1 (6 bases). Germline V gene data show CDR1 as MGHRA and CDR2 as YSYEKL. The CDR3 is made up of 14 amino acids. Trimming left V 0 bases short and J 5 bases short, with 10 bases between. This CDR3 is CASSQEGGWTEAFF. CDR3 coding DNA: TGCGCCAGCAGCCAAGAGGGGGGCTGGACTGAAGCTTTCTTT.

J is TRBJ2-7 and V is TRBV27; the match to TRBD1 covers 7 bases. V gave up 5 bases and J gave up 3 bases; unmatched junction bases: 10. This CDR3 has 15 residues. Germline V lookup: CDR1 MNHEY, CDR2 SMNVEV (reference sequence). The CDR3 is CASSPLDRASYEQYF. The CDR3 DNA is TGTGCCAGCAGTCCCCTCGACAGGGCGAGCTACGAGCAGTACTTC.